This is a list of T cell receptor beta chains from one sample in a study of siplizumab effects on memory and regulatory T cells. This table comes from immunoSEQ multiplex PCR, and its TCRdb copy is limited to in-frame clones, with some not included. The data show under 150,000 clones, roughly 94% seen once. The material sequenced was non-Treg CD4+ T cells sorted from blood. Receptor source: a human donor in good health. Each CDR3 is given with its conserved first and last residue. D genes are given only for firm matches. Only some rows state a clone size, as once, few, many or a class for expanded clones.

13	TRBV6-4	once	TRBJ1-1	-	CASSDNLNTEAFF	TGTGCCAGCAGCGATAATTTGAACACTGAAGCTTTCTTT
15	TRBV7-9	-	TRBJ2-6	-	CASSQDKSGANVLTF	TGTGCCAGCAGCCAAGACAAATCTGGGGCCAACGTCCTGACTTTC
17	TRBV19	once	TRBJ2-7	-	CASSIARLPGASYEQYF	TGTGCCAGTAGTATAGCCCGCCTACCGGGGGCTTCCTACGAGCAGTACTTC
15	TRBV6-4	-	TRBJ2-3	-	CASSDQGGATDTQYF	TGTGCCAGCAGTGACCAGGGGGGGGCCACAGATACGCAGTATTTT
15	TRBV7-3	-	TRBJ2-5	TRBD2	CASSLGGRAGETQYF	TGTGCCAGCAGCTTAGGCGGGAGGGCCGGGGAGACCCAGTACTTC
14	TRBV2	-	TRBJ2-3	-	CASSAGQDTDTQYF	TGTGCCAGCAGTGCGGGCCAAGACACAGATACGCAGTATTTT
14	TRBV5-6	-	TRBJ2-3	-	CASSLGRYTDTQYF	TGTGCCAGCAGCTTAGGCCGATACACAGATACGCAGTATTTT
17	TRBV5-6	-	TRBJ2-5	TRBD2	CASSQEGAGSYQETQYF	TGTGCCAGCAGCCAGGAAGGAGCGGGATCGTACCAAGAGACCCAGTACTTC
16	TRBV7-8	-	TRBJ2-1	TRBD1	CASSLVGQGARNEQFF	TGTGCCAGCAGCTTAGTCGGACAGGGGGCAAGGAATGAGCAGTTCTTC
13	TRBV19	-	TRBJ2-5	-	CASSIRGPETQYF	TGTGCCAGTAGTATCAGGGGTCCAGAGACCCAGTACTTC
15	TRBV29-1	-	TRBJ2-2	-	CSVIGGASNTGELFF	TGCAGCGTTATAGGAGGGGCCTCGAACACCGGGGAGCTGTTTTTT
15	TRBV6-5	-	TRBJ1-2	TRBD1	CASSYEGQGISGYTF	TGTGCCAGCAGTTACGAGGGACAGGGTATTTCAGGCTACACCTTC
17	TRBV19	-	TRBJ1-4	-	CASTKRTATATNEKLFF	TGTGCCAGTACTAAACGGACAGCAACTGCAACTAATGAAAAACTGTTTTTT
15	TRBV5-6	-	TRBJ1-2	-	CASSLAGLDHYGYTF	TGTGCCAGCAGCTTGGCCGGACTGGATCACTATGGCTACACCTTC
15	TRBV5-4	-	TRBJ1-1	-	CASSLYSTLNTEAFF	TGTGCCAGCAGCTTGTACAGCACCCTGAACACTGAAGCTTTCTTT
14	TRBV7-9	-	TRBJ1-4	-	CASSEGGVNEKLFF	TGTGCCAGCTCCGAAGGCGGGGTTAATGAAAAACTGTTTTTT
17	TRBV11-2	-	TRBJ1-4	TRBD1	CASSTRTGGDFSEKLFF	TGTGCCAGCAGCACGAGGACAGGGGGCGACTTTTCTGAAAAACTGTTTTTT
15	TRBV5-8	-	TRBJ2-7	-	CASSLATVSSYEQYF	TGTGCCAGCAGCTTGGCGACCGTAAGCTCCTACGAGCAGTACTTC
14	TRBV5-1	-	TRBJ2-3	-	CASSLDGKADTQYF	TGCGCCAGCAGCTTGGATGGTAAAGCAGATACGCAGTATTTT
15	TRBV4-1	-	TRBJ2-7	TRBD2	CASSLALSGEYEQYF	TGCGCCAGCAGCCTGGCCCTTAGCGGGGAGTACGAGCAGTACTTC
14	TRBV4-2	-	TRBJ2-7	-	CASSQGDGSYEQYF	TGTGCCAGCAGCCAAGGGGACGGTTCCTACGAGCAGTACTTC
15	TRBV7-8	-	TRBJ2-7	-	CASSSSADYSYEQYF	TGTGCCAGCAGCTCGTCAGCGGATTACTCCTACGAGCAGTACTTC
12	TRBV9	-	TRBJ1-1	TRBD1	CASSSQGARAFF	TGTGCCAGCAGCTCCCAGGGGGCTCGAGCTTTCTTT
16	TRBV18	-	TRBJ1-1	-	CASSPNLQSRDTEAFF	TGTGCCAGCTCACCTAACCTACAGAGCAGGGACACTGAAGCTTTCTTT
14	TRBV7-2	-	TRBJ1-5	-	CASSLRDVNQPQHF	TGTGCCAGCAGCTTAAGAGACGTCAATCAGCCCCAGCATTTT
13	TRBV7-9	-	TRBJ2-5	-	CASSREARETQYF	TGTGCCAGCAGCCGTGAGGCGCGGGAGACCCAGTACTTC
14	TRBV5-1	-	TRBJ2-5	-	CASSLAGNQETQYF	TGCGCCAGCAGTCTAGCCGGGAACCAAGAGACCCAGTACTTC
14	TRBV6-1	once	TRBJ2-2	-	CAASDRLNTGELFF	TGTGCCGCCAGCGACAGGTTGAACACCGGGGAGCTGTTTTTT
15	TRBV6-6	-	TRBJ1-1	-	CASTYGAGEGTEAFF	TGTGCCAGCACCTACGGGGCAGGGGAGGGCACTGAAGCTTTCTTT
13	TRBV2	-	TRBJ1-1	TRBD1	CASSRQGNTEAFF	TGTGCCAGCAGCCGACAGGGGAACACTGAAGCTTTCTTT
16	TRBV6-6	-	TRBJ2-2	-	CASSYSGTDPTGELFF	TGTGCCAGCAGTTACTCGGGGACCGACCCCACCGGGGAGCTGTTTTTT
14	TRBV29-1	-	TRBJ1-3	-	CSVGDRNSGNTIYF	TGCAGCGTTGGGGACCGAAACTCTGGAAACACCATATATTTT
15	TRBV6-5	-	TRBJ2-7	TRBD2	CASRSFSGYGYEQYF	TGTGCCAGCAGATCCTTTAGCGGGTACGGCTACGAGCAGTACTTC
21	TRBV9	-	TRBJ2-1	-	CASSASLPALTSRAGYNEQFF	TGTGCCAGCAGCGCGAGCCTCCCAGCCCTTACTTCGAGGGCTGGATACAATGAGCAGTTCTTC
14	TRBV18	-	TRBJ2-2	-	CASSPPTVIGELFF	TGTGCCAGCTCACCTCCCACAGTTATTGGGGAGCTGTTTTTT
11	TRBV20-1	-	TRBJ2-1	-	CSADQSHEQFF	TGCAGTGCAGACCAATCCCACGAGCAGTTCTTC
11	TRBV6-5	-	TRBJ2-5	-	CASTWGETQYF	TGTGCCAGCACGTGGGGAGAGACCCAGTACTTC
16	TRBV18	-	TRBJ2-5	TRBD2	CASSTGTSGIQETQYF	TGTGCCAGCTCAACCGGGACTAGCGGGATCCAAGAGACCCAGTACTTC
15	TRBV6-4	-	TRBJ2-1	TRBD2	CASSEELAAYNEQFF	TGTGCCAGCAGTGAGGAACTAGCGGCGTACAATGAGCAGTTCTTC
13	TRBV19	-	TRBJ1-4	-	CASSIVGGEKLFF	TGTGCCAGTAGTATAGTGGGGGGGGAAAAACTGTTTTTT
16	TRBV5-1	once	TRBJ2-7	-	CASSLGRGPPGSEQYF	TGCGCCAGCAGCTTGGGTCGCGGACCTCCGGGTTCCGAGCAGTACTTC
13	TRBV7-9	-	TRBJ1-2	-	CASSLGSNHGYTF	TGTGCCAGCAGCCTGGGGAGTAATCATGGCTACACCTTC
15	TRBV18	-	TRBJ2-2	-	CASSPPSVNTGELFF	TGTGCCAGCTCACCTCCTAGTGTGAACACCGGGGAGCTGTTTTTT
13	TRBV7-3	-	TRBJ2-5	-	CASSSGVEETQYF	TGTGCCAGCAGCTCAGGGGTAGAAGAGACCCAGTACTTC
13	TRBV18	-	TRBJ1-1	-	CASSPTGNTEAFF	TGTGCCAGCTCACCGACCGGGAACACTGAAGCTTTCTTT
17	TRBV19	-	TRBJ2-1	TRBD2	CAGSSSLYGGSYNEQFF	TGTGCCGGTAGTAGTTCCCTCTATGGCGGGAGCTACAATGAGCAGTTCTTC
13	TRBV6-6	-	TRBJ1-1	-	CASSYLRNTEAFF	TGTGCCAGCAGTTACTTAAGGAACACTGAAGCTTTCTTT
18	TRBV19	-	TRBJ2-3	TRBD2	CASSSTRRTSGAPDTQYF	TGTGCCAGTAGTTCAACCCGCAGGACTAGCGGGGCTCCAGATACGCAGTATTTT
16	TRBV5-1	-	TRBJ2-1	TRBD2	CASSLAGGRAQNEQFF	TGCGCCAGCAGCTTGGCGGGCGGGAGGGCCCAGAATGAGCAGTTCTTC
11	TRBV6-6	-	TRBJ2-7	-	CASSNDYEQYF	TGTGCCAGCAGTAACGACTACGAGCAGTACTTC
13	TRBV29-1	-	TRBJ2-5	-	CSVSTGTQETQYF	TGCAGCGTCTCCACCGGGACTCAAGAGACCCAGTACTTC
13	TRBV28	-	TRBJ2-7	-	CASSEITGRGDNF	TGTGCCAGCAGTGAGATAACAGGGCGTGGCGACAACTTC
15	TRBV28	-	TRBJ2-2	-	CASSPLNSNTGELFF	TGTGCCAGCAGTCCCCTGAACAGTAACACCGGGGAGCTGTTTTTT
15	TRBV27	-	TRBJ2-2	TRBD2	CASSFRTSLSGELFF	TGTGCCAGCAGTTTCAGGACTAGTCTTTCGGGGGAGCTGTTTTTT
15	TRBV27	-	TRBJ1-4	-	CASIFSDMTNEKLFF	TGTGCCAGCATCTTCTCGGATATGACTAATGAAAAACTGTTTTTT
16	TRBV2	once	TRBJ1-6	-	CASRGLGGSYNSPLHF	TGTGCCAGCAGGGGCTTGGGGGGCTCCTATAATTCACCCCTCCACTTT
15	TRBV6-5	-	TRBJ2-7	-	CASRPELGPYYEQYF	TGTGCCAGCAGACCCGAATTGGGACCATACTACGAGCAGTACTTC
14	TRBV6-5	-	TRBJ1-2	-	CASSYSIPGDGYTF	TGTGCCAGCAGTTACTCGATTCCAGGGGATGGCTACACCTTC
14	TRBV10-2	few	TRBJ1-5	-	CATQDPYSNQPQHF	TGCGCCACCCAGGACCCCTATAGCAATCAGCCCCAGCATTTT